A single sample is the source of the 25 T cell receptor beta chains below, sequenced in a study of blood T cell repertoires in COVID-19. The method was immunoSEQ multiplex PCR; TCRdb's version includes in-frame clones alone and lacks a portion of them. The table shows approximately 290,000 clones, with roughly 87% occurring only once. The sample comprised peripheral blood. Receptor source: a man aged 18 to 35 with active or convalescent COVID-19.

J is TRBJ2-2 and V is TRBV5-1; D not resolved. CDR3 length equals 14 residues. Per the germline V gene, CDR1 is SGHRS and CDR2 is YFSETQ. V dropped 1 base and J dropped 3 bases, with 7 bases sitting between them. CDR3 region: CASSLLEDTGELFF. In nucleotides, the CDR3 is TGCGCCAGCAGCTTGCTAGAGGACACCGGGGAGCTGTTTTTT.

CDR3: CATGAGGSSYNEQFF. In DNA, the CDR3 is TGTGCCACCGGAGCGGGAGGTAGCTCCTACAATGAGCAGTTCTTC. The V call is TRBV15, the J call TRBJ2-1, with TRBD2 matching over 9 bases. The CDR3 is 15 amino acids. Trimming removed 8 bases from V and 0 bases from J; junction bases left unmatched: 5. Germline lookup yields CDR1 LNHNV and CDR2 YYDKDF (reference sequence).

This sequence joins TRBV6-4 and TRBJ1-6, with TRBD1 matching over 8 bases. Germline CDR1 reads MRHNA; CDR2 reads SNTAGT. This CDR3 contains 14 residues. J was trimmed by 10 bases and V by 5 bases; bases with no gene match: 7. The CDR3 is CASSLDRADSPLHF. DNA for the CDR3: TGTGCCAGCAGTTTGGACAGGGCCGACTCACCCCTCCACTTT.

V usage is TRBV4-1 and J usage is TRBJ2-3; possible D gene TRBD1, 5 bases. Germline assignment: CDR1 MGHRA and CDR2 YSYEKL. The CDR3 is 15 amino acids. V lost 2 bases, J lost 1 base, and 10 bases lay in between. CDR3 in amino acids: CASSQPGIGTDTQYF. In DNA, the CDR3 is TGCGCCAGCAGCCAACCAGGGATAGGCACAGATACGCAGTATTTT.

V usage is TRBV2 and J usage is TRBJ1-1; 7 nucleotides align to TRBD1. The CDR3 sequence is 16 residues long. The junction had 10 bases not matched to a gene; V was cut back by 6 bases and J by 0 bases. Per germline, CDR1 SNHLY and CDR2 FYNNEI. Here the CDR3 reads CASRATGDLMNTEAFF. CDR3 bases: TGTGCCAGCAGAGCTACAGGGGACCTCATGAACACTGAAGCTTTCTTT.

CDR3 DNA sequence: TGCGCCAGCAGCCGACAGGCGAGCTCTGGGGCCAACGTCCTGACTTTC. It codes for CASSRQASSGANVLTF. V usage is TRBV5-1 and J usage is TRBJ2-6, with D possibly TRBD1 on 6 matching bases. The germline V gene has CDR1 SGHRS and CDR2 YFSETQ. The CDR3 runs 16 residues. Trimming stripped 4 bases from V and 0 bases from J, with 11 bases between.

V is TRBV11-3 and J is TRBJ2-2; D remains ambiguous. Germline V gene lookup returns CDR1 SGHNT and CDR2 YENEEA. CDR3 length: 13 amino acids. The V end lost 1 base, the J end lost 5 bases, and 5 bases lay between the germline ends. The CDR3: CASSLVVTGELFF. The CDR3, as DNA: TGTGCCAGCAGCTTAGTAGTGACCGGGGAGCTGTTTTTT.

This clone was recorded only once. The chain combines TRBV7-9 with TRBJ2-7; 9 bases match TRBD1. Germline V gene lookup returns CDR1 SEHNR and CDR2 FQNEAQ (reference sequence). The CDR3 has 15 residues. After removal of 5 bases from V and 3 bases from J, the junction contained 8 bases not matched to a gene. The CDR3 sequence is CASSPNRDRVYEQYF. For the CDR3, the DNA is TGTGCCAGCAGCCCAAACCGGGACAGGGTCTACGAGCAGTACTTC. Supplemented by reference TRBV7-9 and TRBJ2-7, the full variable domain reads DTGVSQNPRHKITKRGQNVTFRCDPISEHNRLYWYRQTLGQGPEFLTYFQNEAQLEKSRLLSDRFSAERPKGSFSTLEIQRTEQGDSAMYLCASSPNRDRVYEQYFGPGTRLTVT.

The V call is TRBV27, the J call TRBJ2-1, with 10 bases aligning to TRBD2. The CDR3 extends over 17 amino acids. From germline, CDR1 is MNHEY and CDR2 SMNVEV (reference sequence). V shed 1 base, J shed 0 bases, and the junction held 3 bases outside the gene matches. CDR3 sequence (DNA): TGTGCCAGCAGTTTATATCCTAGCGGGAGCTCCTACAATGAGCAGTTCTTC. This sequence encodes CASSLYPSGSSYNEQFF.

The table lists this clone with a count of one. The rearrangement uses TRBV4-1 and TRBJ2-3; the D gene is possibly TRBD1 (6 bases). The V end lost 2 bases, the J end lost 0 bases, and 12 bases lay between the germline ends. Per the germline V gene, CDR1 is MGHRA and CDR2 is YSYEKL. This CDR3 has 16 amino acids. Written as DNA, the CDR3 is TGCGCCAGCAGCCAACGGCTACAGGGTAGCACAGATACGCAGTATTTT. Protein sequence: CASSQRLQGSTDTQYF.

The chain couples TRBV11-2 to TRBJ2-3, with unresolved D. The germline gives CDR1 SGHAT, CDR2 FQNNGV. The CDR3 extends over 16 amino acids. V dropped 5 bases and J dropped 5 bases, with 20 bases sitting between them. The CDR3 loop is CASSIGGSPSIDTQYF. CDR3 in DNA: TGTGCCAGCAGCATAGGCGGCAGTCCCTCCATAGATACGCAGTATTTT. Using reference TRBV11-2 and TRBJ2-3 for the parts outside the CDR3, the full variable domain is EAGVAQSPRYKIIEKRQSVAFWCNPISGHATLYWYQQILGQGPKLLIQFQNNGVVDDSQLPKDRFSAERLKGVDSTLKIQPAKLEDSAVYLCASSIGGSPSIDTQYFGPGTRLTVL.

J is TRBJ2-2 and V is TRBV2; tentative D call: TRBD1 (6 bases). Germline V gene data show CDR1 as SNHLY and CDR2 as FYNNEI. This CDR3 spans 14 amino acids. Trimming took 5 bases from V and 5 from J, leaving 12 bases between them. DNA of the CDR3: TGTGCCAGCAGTACCCAGGGGCGGACCGGGGAGCTGTTTTTT. Its protein is CASSTQGRTGELFF.

The chain recombines TRBV3-1 (or the pseudogene TRBV3-2) with TRBJ1-2; D not certain. Germline assignment: CDR1 LGHDT and CDR2 YNNKEL (reference sequence). The germline V and J ends were trimmed by 0 bases and 11 bases, with 7 bases remaining between them. The CDR3 covers 11 residues. The CDR3 DNA is TGTGCCAGCAGCCAAGAAGCAGGTTACACCTTC. Encoded protein: CASSQEAGYTF.

The V gene is TRBV7-2, the J gene TRBJ2-5; 7 positions agree with TRBD1. This CDR3 is 14 amino acids long. V lost 2 bases, J lost 5 bases, and 5 bases stayed unmatched. Germline V gives CDR1 SGHTA, CDR2 FQGNSA. The CDR3 loop reads CASSLTRQGETQYF. As DNA, the CDR3 is TGTGCCAGCAGCTTAACGAGACAGGGTGAGACCCAGTACTTC.

This clone was counted between two and nine times. The chain carries TRBV4-1 and TRBJ2-7; 8 bases are a match to TRBD2. With V trimmed by 3 bases and J by 4 bases, 8 bases remained unmatched. CDR3 length: 15 amino acids. Germline V gives CDR1 MGHRA, CDR2 YSYEKL. As DNA, the CDR3 is TGCGCCAGCAGCCAGGAGTATAGCGGGAATTACGAGCAGTACTTC. Protein sequence: CASSQEYSGNYEQYF.

The CDR3 loop is CASTPGGFHNEQFF. CDR3 nucleotide sequence: TGTGCCAGCACTCCGGGGGGTTTCCACAATGAGCAGTTCTTC. This chain uses TRBV6-5 with TRBJ2-1; 7 nucleotides line up with TRBD2. Trimming took 7 bases from V and 5 from J; bases not matched to a gene: 8. Looked up from germline, CDR1 is MNHEY and CDR2 is SVGAGI. The CDR3 sequence is 14 residues long.

The chain has TRBV5-1 and TRBJ2-5; 7 nucleotides agree with TRBD2. V trimming: 2 bases; J trimming: 2 bases; junction bases outside the gene matches: 6. The CDR3 is 15 residues long. Germline V gene data show CDR1 as SGHRS and CDR2 as YFSETQ. The CDR3 sequence: CASSLSAGQQETQYF. CDR3 sequence (DNA): TGCGCCAGCAGCTTATCAGCGGGGCAACAAGAGACCCAGTACTTC.

The V gene is TRBV9, the J gene TRBJ2-3; 12 bases align to TRBD2. Looked up from germline, CDR1 is SGDLS and CDR2 is YYNGEE. This CDR3 has 16 amino acids. J was trimmed by 4 bases and V by 3 bases; bases with no gene match: 6. CDR3 nucleotides: TGTGCCAGCAGCGGGTCTAGCGGGGGGGCTTCAGATACGCAGTATTTT. Translation: CASSGSSGGASDTQYF. The complete variable domain, with remaining parts taken from reference TRBV9 and TRBJ2-3, reads DSGVTQTPKHLITATGQRVTLRCSPRSGDLSVYWYQQSLDQGLQFLIQYYNGEERAKGNILERFSAQQFPDLHSELNLSSLELGDSALYFCASSGSSGGASDTQYFGPGTRLTVL.

This rearrangement joins TRBV19 to TRBJ1-1; 8 nucleotides line up with TRBD1. Germline V gene data show CDR1 as LNHDA and CDR2 as SQIVND (reference sequence). V dropped 5 bases and J dropped 4; count of bases not matched to a gene: 3. CDR3 length equals 13 residues. CDR3 residues: CASSQGAGTEAFF. The DNA of the CDR3 is TGTGCCAGTAGTCAGGGGGCCGGCACTGAAGCTTTCTTT.

In DNA, the CDR3 is TGTGCCAGCGCACGGGCACAGGCGGGAGGCTACACCTTC. It specifies CASARAQAGGYTF. This rearrangement joins TRBV6-5 to TRBJ1-2; D might be TRBD1 (5 bases). Between the trimmed V and J ends, which lost 8 bases and 8 bases, there was a span of 18 bases. Per the germline V gene, CDR1 is MNHEY and CDR2 is SVGAGI. The CDR3 totals 13 residues.

The V call is TRBV5-1, the J call TRBJ2-1; D is unclear. Germline-derived CDR1 and CDR2 are SGHRS and YFSETQ. The V end lost 2 bases, the J end lost 6 bases, and 6 bases lay between the germline ends. The CDR3 is 12 amino acids. CDR3 bases: TGCGCCAGCAGCTTAGCCCTCAATGAGCAGTTCTTC. Its protein is CASSLALNEQFF.

The chain recombines TRBV27 with TRBJ2-5; 9 nucleotides align to TRBD1. V trimming: 4 bases; J trimming: 3 bases; junction bases outside the gene matches: 6. Germline lookup yields CDR1 MNHEY and CDR2 SMNVEV (reference sequence). CDR3 length: 15 amino acids. The DNA of the CDR3 is TGTGCCAGCAGTTCCCCGGGACAGGGAAAAGAGACCCAGTACTTC. Residues: CASSSPGQGKETQYF.

This clone was seen only once. V gene TRBV27 combines with J gene TRBJ1-1; TRBD1 is a possible D gene (6 bases). V lost 5 bases and J lost 0, with 10 bases in between. The germline V gene has CDR1 MNHEY and CDR2 SMNVEV (reference sequence). This CDR3 spans 14 amino acids. This CDR3 is CASSARTVNTEAFF. CDR3 DNA: TGTGCCAGCAGTGCCCGGACAGTGAACACTGAAGCTTTCTTT.

V usage is TRBV27 and J usage is TRBJ2-1; 11 positions match TRBD2. This CDR3 region has 17 residues. Trimming at V came to 4 bases and at J to 0 bases, leaving 5 bases not matched to a gene. Germline assignment: CDR1 MNHEY and CDR2 SMNVEV (reference sequence). Here the CDR3 DNA reads TGTGCCAGCAGTTCGCCCGGGACTAGCGGCTCCTACAATGAGCAGTTCTTC. It specifies CASSSPGTSGSYNEQFF.

The genes are TRBV6-6 and TRBJ2-1, with 7 bases identical to TRBD1. J was trimmed by 7 bases and V by 2 bases; bases with no gene match: 11. Germline V gene lookup returns CDR1 MNHNY and CDR2 SVGAGI (reference sequence). The CDR3 loop spans 16 amino acids. The CDR3 reads CASSYPSDRILNEQFF. The CDR3, as DNA: TGTGCCAGCAGTTACCCCTCGGACAGGATTTTAAATGAGCAGTTCTTC.